Below are 23 T cell receptor beta chains sequenced from a single sample in a study of T cells after posttransplantation cyclophosphamide. Sequencing was performed with immunoSEQ multiplex PCR; in TCRdb, only in-frame clones are kept and a portion is missing. The table lists some 31,000 clones, with no singletons. Source material: PBMCs. The receptor set was obtained from a woman younger than 45 in good health and a related stem cell transplant donor.

This chain uses TRBV18 with TRBJ2-5; D gene unclear. Looked up from germline, CDR1 is KGHSH and CDR2 is LQKENI. This CDR3 spans 14 amino acids. Trimming took 1 base from V and 6 from J, leaving 12 bases between them. For the CDR3, the DNA is TGTGCCAGCTCACCACAACGCAGTGGCAAGACCCAGTACTTC. Encoded protein: CASSPQRSGKTQYF.

This clone has more than one count but fewer than ten. The CDR3 DNA reads TGTGCCAGCAGCGTAGGGAGGCTAGCGGGGGTCCCATCCCAAGAGACCCAGTACTTC. This gives the protein CASSVGRLAGVPSQETQYF. The chain carries TRBV9 and TRBJ2-5, with 10 positions matching TRBD2. Germline V CDR1 and CDR2: SGDLS, YYNGEE. V shed 0 bases, J shed 1 base, and the junction held 12 bases outside the gene matches. The CDR3 loop spans 19 amino acids.

This clone appeared many times. The chain joins TRBV27 to TRBJ1-6, with D possibly TRBD1 on 5 matching bases. Germline loops: CDR1 MNHEY, CDR2 SMNVEV (reference sequence). V was trimmed by 6 bases and J by 10 bases, leaving 19 bases between them. CDR3 length equals 15 residues. Here the CDR3 DNA reads TGTGCCAGCAGGCACGGGGGGAGCGGATGGTCACCCCTCCACTTT. It specifies CASRHGGSGWSPLHF.

This clone was seen many times. CDR3 protein: CASSQDFEGSPLHF. The CDR3 DNA reads as TGCGCCAGCAGCCAAGACTTCGAGGGTTCACCCCTCCACTTT. J is TRBJ1-6 and V is TRBV4-3; D not resolved. This CDR3 region has 14 residues. The germline V gene encodes CDR1 LGHNA and CDR2 YSLEER. V gave up 0 bases and J gave up 9 bases, with 9 bases separating them.

This clone was observed a few times. The V gene is TRBV5-1, the J gene TRBJ1-1; a weak D match, TRBD1 (6 bases). The CDR3 sequence is 14 residues long. Germline V lookup: CDR1 SGHRS, CDR2 YFSETQ. V lost 3 bases and J 0 bases, leaving 9 bases between the germline ends. For the CDR3, the DNA is TGCGCCAGCAGCTCCCAGGGGATGAACACTGAAGCTTTCTTT. It yields the protein CASSSQGMNTEAFF.

This clone was counted between two and nine times. This rearrangement joins TRBV6-5 to TRBJ1-1, with D perhaps matching TRBD1 (6 bases). The germline CDR1 and CDR2 sequences are MNHEY and SVGAGI. This CDR3 region has 13 residues. V was cut by 2 bases and J by 5 bases, with 9 bases left in between. In nucleotides, the CDR3 is TGTGCCAGCAGTTACGGACAGTCGACTGAAGCTTTCTTT. Residues: CASSYGQSTEAFF.

Many counts were recorded for this clone. This rearrangement joins TRBV2 to TRBJ1-1, with D maybe TRBD1 (5 bases). The CDR3 length is 14 residues. The V gene lost 7 bases and the J gene lost 2 bases, with 14 bases spanning the gap. The germline CDR1 and CDR2 sequences are SNHLY and FYNNEI. CDR3 protein: CASTHEGKNTEAFF. The DNA of the CDR3 is TGTGCCAGCACTCACGAGGGGAAAAACACTGAAGCTTTCTTT.

At least ten counts were recorded for this clone. The chain carries TRBV2 and TRBJ1-2; possibly TRBD1 for D (6 bases). Germline CDR1 SNHLY, CDR2 FYNNEI. The CDR3 length is 16 residues. Trimming took off 3 bases at V and 4 bases at J, with 18 bases between the two ends. The CDR3 nucleotides are TGTGCCAGCAGTGATTTTACGGGGGGGCGTTTCTATGGCTACACCTTC. This codes for CASSDFTGGRFYGYTF.

This clone was observed at least ten times. The rearrangement links TRBV6-2 or TRBV6-3 to TRBJ1-1; possible D gene TRBD1, 5 bases. Germline V CDR1 and CDR2: MNHEY, SVGEGT. V gave up 2 bases and J gave up 6 bases, with 10 bases separating them. The CDR3 sequence is 13 residues long. The CDR3: CASSYRWGAEAFF. For the CDR3, the DNA is TGTGCCAGCAGTTACCGCTGGGGCGCTGAAGCTTTCTTT.

This clone has just a few counts. The chain uses TRBV9 and TRBJ1-2, with TRBD1 matching 10 bases. The CDR3 has 14 residues. J was trimmed by 7 bases and V by 3 bases; bases with no gene match: 6. Germline V gene sequence: CDR1 SGDLS, CDR2 YYNGEE. This CDR3 reads CASSDQGQGVGYTF. The CDR3 DNA reads as TGTGCCAGCAGCGACCAAGGACAGGGGGTTGGCTACACCTTC.

This clone has ten or more counts. The chain couples TRBV19 to TRBJ2-1, with D hard to call. This CDR3 is 14 amino acids long. V was clipped by 3 bases and J by 9 bases, with 15 bases between them. The germline V gene has CDR1 LNHDA and CDR2 SQIVND (reference sequence). The DNA of the CDR3 is TGTGCCAGTAGTATCCAACCCCTTCGGTCTGAGCAGTTCTTC. Translation gives CASSIQPLRSEQFF.

This clone was detected only a few times. The chain combines TRBV11-1 with TRBJ2-2, with unresolved D. CDR1 and CDR2 from the germline V gene are SGHAT and FQDESV (reference sequence). The CDR3 spans 16 residues. Trimming took off 8 bases at V and 2 bases at J, with 18 bases between the two ends. CDR3 nucleotide sequence: TGTGCCAGCCGAAGGAGCGAACCGCTCAACACCGGGGAGCTGTTTTTT. It translates to CASRRSEPLNTGELFF. Using reference TRBV11-1 and TRBJ2-2 for the parts outside the CDR3, the full variable domain is EAEVAQSPRYKITEKSQAVAFWCDPISGHATLYWYRQILGQGPELLVQFQDESVVDDSQLPKDRFSAERLKGVDSTLKIQPAELGDSAMYLCASRRSEPLNTGELFFGEGSRLTVL.

In its sample, this clone was seen many times. CDR3 protein: CATARYNEQFF. The DNA of the CDR3 is TGTGCCACCGCCCGGTACAATGAGCAGTTCTTC. The chain carries TRBV19 and TRBJ2-1; no firm D call. Trimming pared 10 bases from V and 4 bases from J, leaving 8 bases between. The CDR3 totals 11 residues. Germline V gene sequence: CDR1 LNHDA, CDR2 SQIVND (reference sequence).

At least ten counts were recorded for this clone. The chain has TRBV28 and TRBJ1-2; D is ambiguous. CDR1 is MDHEN and CDR2 is SYDVKM in the germline V gene. V gave up 4 bases and J gave up 2 bases, with 5 bases separating them. The CDR3 has 12 residues. Here the CDR3 reads CASSSGNYGYTF. The CDR3 DNA follows: TGTGCCAGCAGTTCCGGGAACTATGGCTACACCTTC.

The chain uses TRBV5-6 and TRBJ1-3; D is ambiguous. The germline V and J ends were trimmed by 1 base and 0 bases, with 17 bases remaining between them. The CDR3 is made up of 18 amino acids. Germline loops: CDR1 SGHDT, CDR2 YYEEEE. The DNA for the CDR3 is TGTGCCAGCAGCTTGCGAAGTCGCGTATTTTTCTCTGGAAACACCATATATTTT. This gives the protein CASSLRSRVFFSGNTIYF.

This clone was observed a handful of times. The rearrangement uses TRBV30 and TRBJ1-1; the D is unclear. In germline, CDR1 is GTSNPN, CDR2 SVGIG (reference sequence). The CDR3 has 15 residues. Trimming stripped 0 bases from V and 2 bases from J, with 13 bases between. The CDR3 protein is CAWSVFGTTNTEAFF. The DNA of the CDR3 is TGTGCCTGGAGTGTATTTGGCACCACCAACACTGAAGCTTTCTTT.

This clone was recorded a few times. The chain joins TRBV5-1 to TRBJ2-3; weak D call: TRBD2 (6 bases). The CDR3 totals 15 residues. Germline V gene lookup returns CDR1 SGHRS and CDR2 YFSETQ. V lost 5 bases and J 3 bases, leaving 16 bases between the germline ends. The DNA for the CDR3 is TGCGCCAGCAGATCTGGAGCGGGTGGAACAGATACGCAGTATTTT. It is translated as CASRSGAGGTDTQYF.

Ten or more counts support this clone. This chain links TRBV5-1 with TRBJ1-2; TRBD1 matches 10 bases. J gave up 8 bases and V 4 bases, and 8 bases lay outside the gene matches. CDR3 length: 14 amino acids. The germline CDR1 and CDR2 sequences are SGHRS and YFSETQ. CDR3: CASSAGQGVEGYTF. The CDR3 region has the DNA TGCGCCAGCAGCGCTGGACAGGGGGTAGAGGGCTACACCTTC.

Many counts were recorded for this clone. For the CDR3, the DNA is TGTGCCAGCAGTGCGTATTACGAGCAGTACTTC. Protein product: CASSAYYEQYF. This chain connects TRBV25-1 to TRBJ2-7; D is unclear. Looked up from germline, CDR1 is MGHDK and CDR2 is SYGVNS. The V gene lost 4 bases and the J gene lost 4 bases, with 5 bases spanning the gap. This CDR3 spans 11 amino acids.

This clone was seen repeatedly, ten times or more. This chain links TRBV28 with TRBJ1-5; D gene uncertain. V gave up 11 bases and J gave up 0 bases, with 8 bases separating them. There are 12 residues in the CDR3. Per the germline V gene, CDR1 is MDHEN and CDR2 is SYDVKM. CDR3 DNA sequence: TGTGCCGGCCAAAATAGCAATCAGCCCCAGCATTTT. Translated, it gives CAGQNSNQPQHF.

This clone was recorded many times. The V call is TRBV28, the J call TRBJ1-5; the match to TRBD1 covers 9 bases. V trimming: 6 bases; J trimming: 3 bases; junction bases outside the gene matches: 9. This CDR3 has 16 residues. Looked up from germline, CDR1 is MDHEN and CDR2 is SYDVKM. The CDR3 sequence: CASSSSTGGFNQPQHF. In nucleotides, the CDR3 is TGTGCCAGCAGCTCATCGACAGGGGGGTTCAATCAGCCCCAGCATTTT. Combining the CDR3 with reference TRBV28 and TRBJ1-5 gives the whole variable domain DVKVTQSSRYLVKRTGEKVFLECVQDMDHENMFWYRQDPGLGLRLIYFSYDVKMKEKGDIPEGYSVSREKKERFSLILESASTNQTSMYLCASSSSTGGFNQPQHFGDGTRLSIL.

This clone was observed at least ten times. DNA for the CDR3: TGCGCCAGCAACCCCGGGACTCTACGAACCGGGGAGCTGTTTTTT. It codes for CASNPGTLRTGELFF. The V gene is TRBV5-1, the J gene TRBJ2-2, with TRBD2 as a possible D gene (6 bases). Germline CDR1 reads SGHRS; CDR2 reads YFSETQ. The CDR3 sequence is 15 residues long. Trimming pared 6 bases from V and 5 bases from J, leaving 17 bases between.

This clone has a count of ten or more. The chain employs TRBV6-2 or TRBV6-3 and TRBJ1-6, with D unclear. The CDR3 has 13 amino acids. The V gene's germline CDR1 is MNHEY and CDR2 SVGEGT. V was trimmed by 4 bases and J by 7 bases, leaving 8 bases between them. CDR3 nucleotide sequence: TGTGCCAGCAGTTCCCTGGGCAATTCACCCCTCCACTTT. Its protein is CASSSLGNSPLHF.